These 4 T cell receptor beta chains share one sample of origin, sequenced in a study of Tregs in tolerant kidney transplant recipients. Method: immunoSEQ multiplex PCR; TCRdb's copy keeps in-frame clones and lacks some. The sample has about 81,000 clones; roughly nine tenths are singletons. The nonmyeloablative bone marrow transplants came from related graft donors, with transient mixed chimerism. The source material was CD4+ T cells from blood (PBMCs), sampled 24 months after the transplant. The receptor set was obtained from a human patient who received a combined kidney and bone marrow transplant. Some T cells here may be from the graft donor.

The sample holds one count of this clone. The genes are TRBV7-2 and TRBJ1-1, with D perhaps TRBD1 (6 bases). This CDR3 spans 14 amino acids. Deletions cut 5 bases from V and 3 bases from J, with 13 bases between. Germline V gene lookup returns CDR1 SGHTA and CDR2 FQGNSA. The CDR3 DNA reads TGTGCCAGCAGCCCACAGGGACGGGACACTGAAGCTTTCTTT. It translates to CASSPQGRDTEAFF. The full variable domain, with the rest looked up from reference TRBV7-2 and TRBJ1-1, is GAGVSQSPSNKVTEKGKDVELRCDPISGHTALYWYRQSLGQGLEFLIYFQGNSAPDKSGLPSDRFSAERTGGSVSTLTIQRTQQEDSAVYLCASSPQGRDTEAFFGQGTRLTVV.

The genes are TRBV29-1 and TRBJ2-1; unclear D gene. Germline lookup yields CDR1 SQVTM and CDR2 ANQGSEA. This CDR3 is 15 amino acids long. The V gene lost 1 base and the J gene lost 0 bases, with 10 bases spanning the gap. The CDR3 sequence is CSVEGATSSYNEQFF. The CDR3, as DNA: TGCAGCGTTGAAGGGGCGACGAGCTCCTACAATGAGCAGTTCTTC.

The chain is built from TRBV4-2 and TRBJ1-1, with 8 positions matching TRBD1. This CDR3 is 16 amino acids long. Germline lookup yields CDR1 LGHNA and CDR2 YNFKEQ. V lost 3 bases and J lost 2; bases outside the gene matches: 8. CDR3 DNA sequence: TGTGCCAGCAGCCATGGTGACAGGGGAGTCAACACTGAAGCTTTCTTT. As protein: CASSHGDRGVNTEAFF.

The V gene is TRBV5-6, the J gene TRBJ2-3; D call uncertain. The CDR3 contains 12 residues. Germline values: CDR1 SGHDT, CDR2 YYEEEE. Between the trimmed V and J ends, which lost 1 base and 8 bases, there was a span of 8 bases. CDR3 DNA sequence: TGTGCCAGCAGCTTGTTTTCCGGTACGCAGTATTTT. Amino acid sequence: CASSLFSGTQYF.